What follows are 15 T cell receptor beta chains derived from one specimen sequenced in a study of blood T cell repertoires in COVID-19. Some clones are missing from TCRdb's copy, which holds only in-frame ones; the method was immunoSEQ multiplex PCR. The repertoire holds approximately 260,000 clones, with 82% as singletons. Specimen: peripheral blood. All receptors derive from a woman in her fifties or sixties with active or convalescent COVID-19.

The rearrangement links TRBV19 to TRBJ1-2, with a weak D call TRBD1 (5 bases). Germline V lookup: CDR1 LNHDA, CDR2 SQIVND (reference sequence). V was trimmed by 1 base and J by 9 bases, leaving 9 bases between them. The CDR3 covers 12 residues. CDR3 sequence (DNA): TGTGCCAGTAGTATAGTCGGGGGAAGCTACACCTTC. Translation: CASSIVGGSYTF.

CDR3 loop: CASSQDSRQGSNTEAFF. CDR3 bases: TGCGCCAGCAGCCAAGACTCACGACAGGGATCGAACACTGAAGCTTTCTTT. V and J are TRBV4-1 and TRBJ1-1, with TRBD1 identical over 7 bases. The CDR3 extends over 17 amino acids. V trimming: 0 bases; J trimming: 1 base; junction bases outside the gene matches: 8. Germline CDR1 and CDR2: MGHRA and YSYEKL.

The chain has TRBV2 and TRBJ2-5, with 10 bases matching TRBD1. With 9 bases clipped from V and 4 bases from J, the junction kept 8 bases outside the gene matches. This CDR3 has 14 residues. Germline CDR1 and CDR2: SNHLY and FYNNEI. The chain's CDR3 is CASSGQGIGETQYF. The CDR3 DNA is TGTGCCAGTTCGGGACAGGGGATTGGAGAGACCCAGTACTTC.

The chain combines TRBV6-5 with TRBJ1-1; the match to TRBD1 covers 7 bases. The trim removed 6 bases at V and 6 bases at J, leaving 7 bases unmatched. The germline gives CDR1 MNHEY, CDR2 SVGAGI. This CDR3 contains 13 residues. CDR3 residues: CASRPTGRPEAFF. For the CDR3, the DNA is TGTGCCAGCAGACCGACAGGGAGGCCTGAAGCTTTCTTT.

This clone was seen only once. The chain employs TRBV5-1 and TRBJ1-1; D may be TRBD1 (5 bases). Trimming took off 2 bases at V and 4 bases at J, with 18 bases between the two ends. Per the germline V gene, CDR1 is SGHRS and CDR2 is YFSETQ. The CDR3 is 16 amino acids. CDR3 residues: CASSFRLGGGTTEAFF. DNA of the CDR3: TGCGCCAGCAGCTTCCGGCTTGGGGGGGGGACCACTGAAGCTTTCTTT.

The CDR3 protein is CASSELPPTRVWNQPQHF. CDR3 sequence (DNA): TGTGCCAGCAGTGAATTGCCACCCACGAGGGTTTGGAATCAGCCCCAGCATTTT. The genes are TRBV6-1 and TRBJ1-5; D gene ambiguous. The CDR3 consists of 18 residues. Germline loops: CDR1 MNHNS, CDR2 SASEGT. Trimming cost V 2 bases and J 4 bases, with 21 bases left between them.

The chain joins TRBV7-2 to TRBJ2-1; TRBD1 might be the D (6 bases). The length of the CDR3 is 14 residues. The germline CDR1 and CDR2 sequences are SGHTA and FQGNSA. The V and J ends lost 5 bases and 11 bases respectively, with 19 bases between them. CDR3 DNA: TGTGCCAGCAGCCCAGGTCTCTCAGGGGATCAGCAGTTCTTC. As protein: CASSPGLSGDQQFF.

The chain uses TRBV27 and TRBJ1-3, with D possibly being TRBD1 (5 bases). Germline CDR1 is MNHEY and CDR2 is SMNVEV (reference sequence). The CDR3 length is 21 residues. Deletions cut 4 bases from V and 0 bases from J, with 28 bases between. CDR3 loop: CASSYAPLRAGSLTSGNTIYF. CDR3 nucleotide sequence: TGTGCCAGCAGTTATGCCCCTCTTCGGGCAGGGTCACTGACCTCTGGAAACACCATATATTTT.

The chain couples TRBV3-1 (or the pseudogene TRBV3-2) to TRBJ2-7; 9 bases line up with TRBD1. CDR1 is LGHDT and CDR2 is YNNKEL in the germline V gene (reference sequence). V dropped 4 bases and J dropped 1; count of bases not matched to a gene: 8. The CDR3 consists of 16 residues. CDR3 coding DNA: TGTGCCAGCAGCCCCCGGACAGGGGAGAGATCCTACGAGCAGTACTTC. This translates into CASSPRTGERSYEQYF.

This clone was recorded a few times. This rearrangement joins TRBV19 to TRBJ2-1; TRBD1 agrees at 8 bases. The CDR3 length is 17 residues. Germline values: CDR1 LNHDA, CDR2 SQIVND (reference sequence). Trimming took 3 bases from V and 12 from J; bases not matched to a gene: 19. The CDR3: CASSIFGRTGPQQVQFF. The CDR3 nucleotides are TGTGCCAGTAGTATTTTCGGTCGGACAGGGCCCCAACAAGTGCAGTTCTTC.

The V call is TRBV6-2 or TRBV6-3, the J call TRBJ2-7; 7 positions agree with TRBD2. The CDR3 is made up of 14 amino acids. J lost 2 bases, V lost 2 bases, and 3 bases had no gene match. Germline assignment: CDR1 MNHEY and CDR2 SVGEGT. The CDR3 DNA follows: TGTGCCAGCAGTTACGGGCGGGGGACCTACGAGCAGTACTTC. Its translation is CASSYGRGTYEQYF.

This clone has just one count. The CDR3 nucleotides read TGTGCCAGCAGTTTAGGTCGGGGGGCGAAGAAGTATGGCTACACCTTC. This gives the protein CASSLGRGAKKYGYTF. This sequence joins TRBV28 and TRBJ1-2; D is possibly TRBD1 (6 bases). The CDR3 is 16 amino acids. Germline values: CDR1 MDHEN, CDR2 SYDVKM. V lost 2 bases, J lost 5 bases, and 18 bases lay in between.

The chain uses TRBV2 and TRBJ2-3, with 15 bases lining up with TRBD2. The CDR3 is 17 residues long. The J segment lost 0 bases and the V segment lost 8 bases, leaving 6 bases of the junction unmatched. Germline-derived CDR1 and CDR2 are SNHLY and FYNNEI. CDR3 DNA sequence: TGTGCCAGCCCCGGGACTAGCGGGGGGTATAGCACAGATACGCAGTATTTT. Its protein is CASPGTSGGYSTDTQYF.

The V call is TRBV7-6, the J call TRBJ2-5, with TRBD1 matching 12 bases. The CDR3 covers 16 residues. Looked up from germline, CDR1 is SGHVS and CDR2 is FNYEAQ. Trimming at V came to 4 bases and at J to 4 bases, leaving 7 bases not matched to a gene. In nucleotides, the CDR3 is TGTGCCAGCAGCTCTACGGGACAGGGGGCCGGAGAGACCCAGTACTTC. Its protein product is CASSSTGQGAGETQYF.

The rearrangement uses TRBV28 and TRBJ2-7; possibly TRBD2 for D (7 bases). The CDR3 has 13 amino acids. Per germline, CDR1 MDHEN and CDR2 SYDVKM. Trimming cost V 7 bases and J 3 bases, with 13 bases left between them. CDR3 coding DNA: TGTGCCAGCACCGGGGGAGGGGGCTACGAGCAGTACTTC. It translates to CASTGGGGYEQYF.